This entry lists 21 T cell receptor beta chains sequenced from one sample in a study of regulatory T cells in long-lasting Graves disease. Time point in this sample: persistent/refractory GD, antithyroid drugs over 5 years with positive TRAb. Scientists built the TCR library using RNA that was extracted from PBMCs. Construction of TCR beta libraries relied on iRepertoire HTBI primers and on Arm-PCR targeting CDR3 regions. In TCRdb, the multiplex PCR reads were re-called with MiXCR into one record per CDR3 protein. The table includes 700,000 or so distinct CDR3 sequences, approximately 29% detected once. The sample consisted of peripheral blood mononuclear cells (PBMCs), taken when the disease was refractory, from a patient treated with antithyroid drugs. The receptor source for this set is a female donor with Graves disease.

This clonotype was observed a few times. The genes are TRBV27 and TRBJ1-1; 8 positions match TRBD1. V lost 3 bases, J lost 5 bases, and 5 bases stayed unmatched. CDR1 MNHEY and CDR2 SMNVEV come from the germline V gene (reference sequence). This CDR3 has 14 amino acids. CDR3 amino acids: CASSFSDRGTEAFF. In DNA, the CDR3 is TGTGCCAGCAGTTTTTCCGACAGGGGTACTGAAGCTTTCTTT.

This chain connects TRBV6-2 or TRBV6-3 to TRBJ1-1; 7 positions agree with TRBD1. This CDR3 is built from 13 residues. The germline V gene has CDR1 MNHEY and CDR2 SVGEGT. V lost 2 bases and J lost 9; bases outside the gene matches: 6. The CDR3: CASSYRDSQKAFF. In DNA, the CDR3 is TGTGCCAGCAGTTACCGGGACAGTCAAAAAGCTTTCTTT.

This clonotype showed up just a few times. This chain connects TRBV27 to TRBJ1-5; D gene ambiguous. In germline, CDR1 is MNHEY, CDR2 SMNVEV (reference sequence). This CDR3 has 12 residues. V was cut by 5 bases and J by 3 bases, with 5 bases left in between. This chain's CDR3 is CASSPINQPQHF. CDR3 nucleotide sequence: TGTGCCAGCAGTCCCATCAATCAGCCCCAGCATTTT.

This sequence joins TRBV7-3 and TRBJ2-4; 7 bases line up with TRBD1. This CDR3 is 13 amino acids long. Germline V gene data show CDR1 as SGHTA and CDR2 as FQGTGA. J lost 7 bases, V lost 8 bases, and 8 bases had no gene match. The CDR3, as DNA: TGTGCCAGCGGGGCAGGGGGTACGAACATTCAGTACTTC. This codes for CASGAGGTNIQYF.

The rearrangement joins TRBV12-3 or TRBV12-4 to TRBJ2-2; 12 bases are shared with TRBD2. The V segment lost 6 bases and the J segment 8 bases; nucleotides outside the gene matches: 7. The CDR3 is made up of 15 amino acids. The CDR3 DNA sequence: TGTGCCAGCAGGGAGACTAGCGGGAGAGCTGGGGAGCTGTTTTTT. Encoded protein: CASRETSGRAGELFF.

In nucleotides, the CDR3 is TGTGCCAGCAGTTACAATGCCCTGGCCGAGCAGTACTTC. As protein: CASSYNALAEQYF. V gene TRBV6-2 or TRBV6-3 combines with J gene TRBJ2-7; D ambiguous. V was shortened by 2 bases and J by 6 bases, with 11 bases between the two germline ends. Germline values: CDR1 MNHEY, CDR2 SVGEGT. The CDR3 loop spans 13 amino acids.

This clonotype came up many times. The chain joins TRBV6-1 to TRBJ1-2, with 9 bases that match TRBD1. Losses at the gene ends were 6 bases for V and 3 bases for J; bases not matched to a gene: 14. The CDR3 consists of 17 residues. The V gene's germline CDR1 is MNHNS and CDR2 SASEGT. The CDR3 nucleotides are TGTGCCAGCAGAAACCGGGACAGGGTTTTGTTTGACTATGGCTACACCTTC. This encodes CASRNRDRVLFDYGYTF.

This clonotype has more than one count but fewer than ten. The V gene is TRBV5-1, the J gene TRBJ2-7, with a possible D match to TRBD1 (6 bases). The CDR3 loop spans 14 amino acids. Trimming stripped 2 bases from V and 2 bases from J, with 11 bases between. Per germline, CDR1 SGHRS and CDR2 YFSETQ. The CDR3 protein is CASSFRDKTYEQYF. The CDR3, as DNA: TGCGCCAGCAGCTTCCGGGACAAGACCTACGAGCAGTACTTC.

The chain recombines TRBV5-5 with TRBJ1-5, with D possibly being TRBD1 (5 bases). Trimming left V 1 base short and J 2 bases short, with 13 bases between. Germline V CDR1 and CDR2: SGHKS, YYEKEE (reference sequence). The CDR3 loop spans 16 amino acids. The DNA of the CDR3 is TGTGCCAGCAGCTTGTATGAGGGGATGGGCAATCAGCCCCAGCATTTT. This sequence encodes CASSLYEGMGNQPQHF.

This clonotype was seen more than once but under ten times. The V gene is TRBV19, the J gene TRBJ1-2, with D perhaps matching TRBD1 (5 bases). The CDR3 is 16 residues long. The V end was cut by 5 bases, the J end by 4 bases, with 20 bases between. The germline V gene encodes CDR1 LNHDA and CDR2 SQIVND (reference sequence). The CDR3, as DNA: TGTGCCAGTAGTCGCCCAGTGGGGCCAATGGGCTATGGCTACACCTTC. Amino acids: CASSRPVGPMGYGYTF. The whole variable domain, filled in from reference TRBV19 and TRBJ1-2, reads DGGITQSPKYLFRKEGQNVTLSCEQNLNHDAMYWYRQDPGQGLRLIYYSQIVNDFQKGDIAEGYSVSREKKESFPLTVTSAQKNPTAFYLCASSRPVGPMGYGYTFGSGTRLTVV.

This chain joins TRBV27 and TRBJ1-2; 7 bases line up with TRBD1. This CDR3 contains 16 residues. Unmatched junction bases numbered 17, after V lost 7 bases and J lost 6 bases. The germline V gene encodes CDR1 MNHEY and CDR2 SMNVEV (reference sequence). The CDR3 DNA follows: TGTGCCAGCACCCCGGGACAGCAACCCCCCCGGGATGGCTACACCTTC. This codes for CASTPGQQPPRDGYTF.

The chain employs TRBV28 and TRBJ1-1; the D gene is possibly TRBD1 (5 bases). The CDR3 has 17 amino acids. Germline V CDR1 and CDR2: MDHEN, SYDVKM. V gave up 6 bases and J gave up 3 bases, with 23 bases separating them. In nucleotides, the CDR3 is TGTGCCAGCAGCGCCCAAGGGGCAGGCGGTTTGGACACTGAAGCTTTCTTT. Protein: CASSAQGAGGLDTEAFF.

This clonotype was observed a few times. The chain combines TRBV20-1 with TRBJ2-7; 9 nucleotides align to TRBD1. CDR1 and CDR2 from the germline V gene are DFQATT and SNEGSKA (reference sequence). V shed 0 bases, J shed 6 bases, and the junction held 9 bases outside the gene matches. The CDR3 has 15 residues. In DNA, the CDR3 is TGCAGTGCTAGAGAACAGGGGGCGAGATTTACCGAGCAGTACTTC. Protein sequence: CSAREQGARFTEQYF.

The count of this clonotype is one. The V and J genes are TRBV4-1 and TRBJ1-1, with TRBD1 as a possible D gene (5 bases). The germline V and J ends were trimmed by 0 bases and 8 bases, with 13 bases remaining between them. This CDR3 is 14 amino acids long. CDR1 and CDR2 from the germline V gene are MGHRA and YSYEKL. For the CDR3, the DNA is TGCGCCAGCAGCCAAGACTTGGGGGAGGTCGAAGCTTTCTTT. Amino acids: CASSQDLGEVEAFF.

This clonotype was picked up a small number of times. The rearrangement links TRBV6-2 or TRBV6-3 to TRBJ2-7; a weak D match, TRBD1 (5 bases). CDR3 length equals 13 residues. CDR1 and CDR2 from the germline V gene are MNHEY and SVGEGT. Between the trimmed V and J ends, which lost 2 bases and 3 bases, there was a span of 8 bases. As DNA, the CDR3 is TGTGCCAGCAGTTACGACAGAGTCTACGAGCAGTACTTC. Protein sequence: CASSYDRVYEQYF.

V usage is TRBV19 and J usage is TRBJ1-2; D gene unclear. Germline V CDR1 and CDR2: LNHDA, SQIVND (reference sequence). Trimming took off 6 bases at V and 7 bases at J, with 27 bases between the two ends. This CDR3 has 17 residues. CDR3 sequence (DNA): TGTGCCAGTAGCTCAGAGATCCGGGCCCTTCAGAGGGTTGGCTACACCTTC. It yields the protein CASSSEIRALQRVGYTF.

The chain links TRBV19 to TRBJ1-5; D is unresolved. Germline V gene data show CDR1 as LNHDA and CDR2 as SQIVND (reference sequence). The CDR3 runs to 14 residues. V lost 5 bases, J lost 2 bases, and 10 bases lay in between. CDR3: CASSFGNGNQPQHF. The CDR3 bases are TGTGCCAGTAGTTTCGGCAATGGCAATCAGCCCCAGCATTTT.

This sequence joins TRBV11-2 and TRBJ1-5, with D unclear. Germline CDR1 SGHAT, CDR2 FQNNGV. Deletions cut 5 bases from V and 3 bases from J, with 14 bases between. The CDR3 covers 15 residues. CDR3 coding DNA: TGTGCCAGCAGCCAAGATGGACGGCTCAATCAGCCCCAGCATTTT. It specifies CASSQDGRLNQPQHF.

This clonotype appeared a few times. The CDR3 bases are TGTGCCTGGAGTGTAAGACAGGGGGATTCACCCCTCCACTTT. This encodes CAWSVRQGDSPLHF. The V call is TRBV30, the J call TRBJ1-6; 9 nucleotides match TRBD1. The CDR3 sequence is 14 residues long. Trimming took 0 bases from V and 8 from J; bases not matched to a gene: 2. Germline-derived CDR1 and CDR2 are GTSNPN and SVGIG (reference sequence).

The J gene is TRBJ1-5, the V gene TRBV3-1; D may be TRBD1 (6 bases). CDR3 size: 16 residues. CDR1 is LGHDT, CDR2 YNNKEL, per germline (reference sequence). Trimming pared 3 bases from V and 2 bases from J, leaving 14 bases between. The DNA for the CDR3 is TGTGCCAGCAGCCAGACCCGACAGGTTGGCAATCAGCCCCAGCATTTT. Translation: CASSQTRQVGNQPQHF.

The chain employs TRBV4-1 and TRBJ2-7, with D perhaps given as TRBD1 or TRBD2 (5 bases each). The germline V gene encodes CDR1 MGHRA and CDR2 YSYEKL. CDR3 length equals 12 residues. V lost 1 base, J lost 6 bases, and 7 bases lay in between. The CDR3 protein is CASSQGGVEQYF. CDR3 nucleotide sequence: TGCGCCAGCAGCCAAGGAGGGGTCGAGCAGTACTTC.